Detailed here is one T cell receptor beta chain. TCRdb's copy holds only in-frame clones and misses some; the assay was immunoSEQ multiplex PCR. Counted here are about 210,000 clones, roughly four fifths occurring once; the ten biggest clones make up roughly 12%. This sample is part of a study of blood T cell repertoires in COVID-19. As for the study in general: PBMCs, B-cell-depleted T cells, or T cells provided the cDNA or gDNA that made up the material.

The V end was cut by 0 bases, the J end by 3 bases, with 8 bases between. The length of the CDR3 is 13 residues. From germline, CDR1 is GTSNPN and CDR2 SVGIG (reference sequence). Sequenced material: peripheral blood. J is TRBJ1-2 and V is TRBV30, with D maybe TRBD1 (6 bases). The receptor was isolated from a woman aged 40 to 49 with acute or convalescent COVID-19. The CDR3 here is CAWSVGAYYGYTF. In DNA form, the CDR3 reads TGTGCCTGGAGTGTGGGGGCATACTATGGCTACACCTTC.